Below, one TCR beta chain is given with its context. No antigen is known for it. The data were obtained in a study of vaccination effects on CD4 cells after COVID-19. Sequencing followed a ViraFEST assay step that expanded antigen-specific CD4+ T cells with viral peptide pools. A 10-day culture period preceded the isolation of CD4+ T cells. Half-medium changes using IL-2 medium occurred on days 3 and 7. The CDR3 is 14 residues long. Germline-derived CDR1 and CDR2 are MDHEN and SYDVKM. The V gene lost 1 base and the J gene lost 6 bases, with 9 bases spanning the gap. The data were produced by immunoSEQ multiplex PCR, yet TCRdb's version contains in-frame clones alone and is incomplete. In the table there are tens of thousands of clones, roughly 76% of which are singletons. Study findings and constraints: A shortage of convalescent patients and an absence of early post-infection timepoints characterized the study.

The sample in question was CD4+ T cells from PBMCs cultured with HCoV-229E spike peptides, obtained before COVID-19 vaccination. This receptor was taken from a human donor who received a COVID-19 vaccine. The V and J genes are TRBV28 and TRBJ2-2; perhaps D is TRBD1 or TRBD2 (6 bases each). For the CDR3, the DNA is TGTGCCAGCAGTTTATTTAGGGGGGCCGGGGAGCTGTTTTTT. Translation: CASSLFRGAGELFF.